This T cell receptor beta chain comes out of a study of control samples from healthy donors and cancer patients (dated by TCRdb to the early 2020s). With respect to this clone: Its antigen has not been determined. One base away there is no much larger clone; base qualities are not given.

CDR1 MGHRA and CDR2 YSYEKL are derived from the germline V gene. The CDR3, cysteine through phenylalanine, is 15 amino acids long. Only CDR3 DNA is held: 45 bases, read in frame from base 1. The V end gives up 1 base and the J end 1 base, leaving 3 bases in the junction not matched to a gene. To prepare the library, the immunoSEQ multiplex PCR assay was applied. TCRdb's version of the immuneACCESS table is confined to in-frame rearrangements and falls short of the full clone set. An unresolved V gene accounts for under half of the shortfall where checked; the remainder is of unknown origin. This sample has around 120,000 clones in its table, and 70% to 90% of those were observed once. Of the sample, roughly 2.8% falls within the top ten clones.

Sequencing was done on a sample of blood. The sequence was collected from a man between 60 and 70 years old in good health. Recombination connected TRBV4-1 to TRBJ1-1; a stretch of 7 junction bases matches TRBD1. For the CDR3, the sequence is CASSQGQGPNTEAFF. Read as DNA, the sequence is TGCGCCAGCAGCCAAGGACAGGGACCGAACACTGAAGCTTTCTTT.